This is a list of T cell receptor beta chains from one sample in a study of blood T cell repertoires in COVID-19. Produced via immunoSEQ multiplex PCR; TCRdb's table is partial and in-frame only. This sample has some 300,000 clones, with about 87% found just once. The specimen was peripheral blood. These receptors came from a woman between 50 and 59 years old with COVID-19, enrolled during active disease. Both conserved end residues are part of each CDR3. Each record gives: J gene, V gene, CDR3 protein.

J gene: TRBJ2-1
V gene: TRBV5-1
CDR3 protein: CASSLAGGAYNEQFF

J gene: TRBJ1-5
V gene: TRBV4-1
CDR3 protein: CASSQVRNQPQHF

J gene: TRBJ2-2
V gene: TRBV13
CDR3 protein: CASSHRRQGTGELFF

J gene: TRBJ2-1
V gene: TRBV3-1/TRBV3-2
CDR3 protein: CASSQSGTSGREQFF

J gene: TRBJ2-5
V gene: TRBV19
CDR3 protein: CASSIGNTQETQYF

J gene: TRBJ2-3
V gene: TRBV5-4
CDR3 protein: CASSSRTSGILGTDTQYF

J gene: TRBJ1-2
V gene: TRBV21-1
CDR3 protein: CASSPGTGYGYTF

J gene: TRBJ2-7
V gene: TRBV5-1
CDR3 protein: CASSLTGQAGYEQYF

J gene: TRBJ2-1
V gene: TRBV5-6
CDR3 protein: CASNPREYNEQFF

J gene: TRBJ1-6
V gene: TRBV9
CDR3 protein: CASSPPGENSPLHF

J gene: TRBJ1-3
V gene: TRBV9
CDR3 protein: CASSDRGLENTIYF

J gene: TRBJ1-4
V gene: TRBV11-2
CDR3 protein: CASSLVAGGEKLFF